This paragraph covers one T cell receptor (beta chain) sequence. What this receptor recognizes is not known. Per-nucleotide qualities are absent, and no much larger clonotype sits a single base away. To prepare the library, RT-PCR was applied. Sequencing instrument: Illumina HiSeq 2500. The raw public data were reprocessed by TCRdb itself: fastp quality trimming at Q25, MiXCR clonotype calling, in-frame beta chains only. CDR3 protein sequences are deduplicated, and each keeps its most common genes and DNA. Recorded for this sample are over 800,000 distinct CDR3 sequences; around 21% of them occurred a single time. 9.5% to 13% of the sample belongs to the ten largest clones. The V and J ends are trimmed by 0 bases and 2 bases, leaving 10 bases between them. CDR1 and CDR2, per the germline V gene, are LGHNA and YNFKEQ. The CDR3, from cysteine to phenylalanine, totals 15 residues. The sequence is cut down to CDR3 DNA, 45 bases in frame from base 1.

The sample originates from a study of response to subunit inactivated influenza vaccine (dated by TCRdb to 2017 to 2018). Study-level background: Deep quantitative profiling of the T cell receptor repertoire was used in the study to follow responses to a trivalent subunit inactivated influenza vaccine. Beyond this particular receptor, the publication reports: According to the authors, only a limited number of new T cells may be recruited by each seasonal influenza vaccination.

This receptor was taken from a man aged 50-60 years who received an inactivated influenza vaccine. Donor details come from another sample of the same person, matched by shared clones. The rearrangement joined TRBV4-2 to TRBJ2-5, with no confident D gene call. Material: PBMCs from blood, obtained around 5 days after vaccination. CDR3 loop: CASSQDLKGQETQYF. The DNA is as follows: TGTGCCAGCAGCCAAGATTTGAAGGGTCAAGAGACCCAGTACTTC.